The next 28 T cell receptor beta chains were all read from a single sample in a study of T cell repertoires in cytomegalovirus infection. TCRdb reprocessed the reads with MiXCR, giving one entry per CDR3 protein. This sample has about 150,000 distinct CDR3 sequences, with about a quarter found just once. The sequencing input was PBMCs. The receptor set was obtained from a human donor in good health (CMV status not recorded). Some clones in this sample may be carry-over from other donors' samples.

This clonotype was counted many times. CDR3 in amino acids: CASSTPGLAYNEQFF. CDR3 sequence (DNA): TGTGCCAGCAGTACGCCGGGACTAGCCTACAATGAGCAGTTCTTC. V and J are TRBV28 and TRBJ2-1; 8 positions match TRBD2. There are 15 residues in the CDR3. Germline V gene data show CDR1 as MDHEN and CDR2 as SYDVKM. The trim removed 5 bases at V and 2 bases at J, leaving 5 bases unmatched.

For the CDR3, the DNA is TGTGCCAGCAGCTTAGGTTGGTCTTCCGGGGAGCTGTTTTTT. Amino acids: CASSLGWSSGELFF. The rearrangement links TRBV11-2 to TRBJ2-2; D gene ambiguous. The germline gives CDR1 SGHAT, CDR2 FQNNGV. The CDR3 is 14 amino acids. With 1 base removed from V and 6 bases from J, the gap between germline ends came to 9 bases.

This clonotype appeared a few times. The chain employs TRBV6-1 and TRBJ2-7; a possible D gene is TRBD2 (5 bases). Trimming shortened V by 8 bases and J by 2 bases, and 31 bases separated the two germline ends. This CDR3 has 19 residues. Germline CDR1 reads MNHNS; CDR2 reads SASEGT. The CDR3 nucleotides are TGTGCCAGCCGGGATCCGTATGGTGTTAACAGACGGATTCCCTACGAGCAGTACTTC. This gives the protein CASRDPYGVNRRIPYEQYF.

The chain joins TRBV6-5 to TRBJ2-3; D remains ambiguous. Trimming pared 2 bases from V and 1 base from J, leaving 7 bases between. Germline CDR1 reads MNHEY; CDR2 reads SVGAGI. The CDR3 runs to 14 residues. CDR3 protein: CASSYDTGTDTQYF. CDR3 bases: TGTGCCAGCAGTTACGATACAGGCACAGATACGCAGTATTTT.

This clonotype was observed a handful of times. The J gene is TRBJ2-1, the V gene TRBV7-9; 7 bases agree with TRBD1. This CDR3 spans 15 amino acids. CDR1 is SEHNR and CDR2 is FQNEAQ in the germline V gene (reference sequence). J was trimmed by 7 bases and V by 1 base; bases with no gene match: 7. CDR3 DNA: TGTGCCAGCAGCTTAGGACAGGGTAACGGGAATGAGCAGTTCTTC. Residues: CASSLGQGNGNEQFF.

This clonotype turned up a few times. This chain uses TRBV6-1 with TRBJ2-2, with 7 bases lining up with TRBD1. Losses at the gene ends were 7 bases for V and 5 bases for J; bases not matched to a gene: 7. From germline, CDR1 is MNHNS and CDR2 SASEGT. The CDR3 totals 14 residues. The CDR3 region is CASNRQGGTGELFF. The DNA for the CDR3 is TGTGCCAGCAACCGACAGGGCGGAACCGGGGAGCTGTTTTTT.

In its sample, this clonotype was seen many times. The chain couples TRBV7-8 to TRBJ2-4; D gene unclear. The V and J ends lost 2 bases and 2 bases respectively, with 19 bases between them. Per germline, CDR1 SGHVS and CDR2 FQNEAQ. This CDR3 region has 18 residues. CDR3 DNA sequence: TGTGCCAGCAGCTTAATCCGCCCCGCACAAGGAACCAAAAACATTCAGTACTTC. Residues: CASSLIRPAQGTKNIQYF.

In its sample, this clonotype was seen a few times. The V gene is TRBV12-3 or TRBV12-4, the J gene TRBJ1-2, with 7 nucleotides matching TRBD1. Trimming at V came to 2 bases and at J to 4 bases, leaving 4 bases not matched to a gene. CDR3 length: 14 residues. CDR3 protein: CASSLQTGSYGYTF. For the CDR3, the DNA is TGTGCCAGCAGTTTACAGACAGGGAGCTATGGCTACACCTTC.

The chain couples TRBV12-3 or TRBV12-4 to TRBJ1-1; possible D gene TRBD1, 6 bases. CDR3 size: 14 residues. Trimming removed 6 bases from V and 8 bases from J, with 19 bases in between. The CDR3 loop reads CASSRGPQGPEAFF. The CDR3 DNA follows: TGTGCCAGCAGCAGGGGCCCCCAGGGCCCCGAAGCTTTCTTT.

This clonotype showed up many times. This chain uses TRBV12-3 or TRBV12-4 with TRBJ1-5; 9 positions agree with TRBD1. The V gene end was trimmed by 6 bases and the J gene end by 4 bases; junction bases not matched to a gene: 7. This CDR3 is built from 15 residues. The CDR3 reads CASRLTGGRNQPQHF. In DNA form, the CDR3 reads TGTGCCAGCAGACTTACAGGGGGCAGGAATCAGCCCCAGCATTTT.

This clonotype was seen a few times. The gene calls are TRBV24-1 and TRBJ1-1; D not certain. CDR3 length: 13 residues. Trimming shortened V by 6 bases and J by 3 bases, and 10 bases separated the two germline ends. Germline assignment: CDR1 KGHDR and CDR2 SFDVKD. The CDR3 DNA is TGTGCCACCAGTCTAGGGCAGGACACTGAAGCTTTCTTT. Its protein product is CATSLGQDTEAFF.

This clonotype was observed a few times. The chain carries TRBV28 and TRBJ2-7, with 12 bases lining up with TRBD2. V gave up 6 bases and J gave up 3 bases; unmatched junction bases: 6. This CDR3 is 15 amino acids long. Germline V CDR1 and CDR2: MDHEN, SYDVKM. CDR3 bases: TGTGCCAGCAGAGCCGGGACTAGCGGGTACTACGAGCAGTACTTC. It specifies CASRAGTSGYYEQYF.

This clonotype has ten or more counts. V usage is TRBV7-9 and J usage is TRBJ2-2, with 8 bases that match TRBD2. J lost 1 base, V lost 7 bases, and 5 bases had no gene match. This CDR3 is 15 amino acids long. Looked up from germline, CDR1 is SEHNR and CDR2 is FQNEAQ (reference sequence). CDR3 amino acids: CASTGLARNTGELFF. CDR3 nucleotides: TGTGCCAGCACCGGACTAGCTAGGAACACCGGGGAGCTGTTTTTT.

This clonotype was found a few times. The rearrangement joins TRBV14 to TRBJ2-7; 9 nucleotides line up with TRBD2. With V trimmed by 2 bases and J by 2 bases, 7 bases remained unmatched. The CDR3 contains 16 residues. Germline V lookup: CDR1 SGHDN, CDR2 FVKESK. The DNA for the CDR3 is TGTGCCAGCAGCCAAAGGGGCGGGAGGGCCCCCTACGAGCAGTACTTC. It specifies CASSQRGGRAPYEQYF.

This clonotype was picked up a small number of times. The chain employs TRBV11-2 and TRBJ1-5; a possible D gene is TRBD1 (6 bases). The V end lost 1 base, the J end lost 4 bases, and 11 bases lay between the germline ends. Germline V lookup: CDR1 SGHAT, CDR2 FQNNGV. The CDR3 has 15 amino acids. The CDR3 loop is CASSLGTGPNQPQHF. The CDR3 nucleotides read TGTGCCAGCAGCTTAGGCACAGGGCCTAATCAGCCCCAGCATTTT.

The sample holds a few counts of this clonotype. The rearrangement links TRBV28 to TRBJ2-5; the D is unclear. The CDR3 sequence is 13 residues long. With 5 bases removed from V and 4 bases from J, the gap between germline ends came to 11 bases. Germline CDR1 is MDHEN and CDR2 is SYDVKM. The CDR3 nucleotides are TGTGCCAGCAGTATCGGTTGGGGAGAGACCCAGTACTTC. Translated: CASSIGWGETQYF.

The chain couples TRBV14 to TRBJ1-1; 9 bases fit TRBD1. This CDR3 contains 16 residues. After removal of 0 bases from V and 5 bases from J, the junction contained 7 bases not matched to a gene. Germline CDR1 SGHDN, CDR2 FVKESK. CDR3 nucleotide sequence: TGTGCCAGCAGCCAAGACGCCGGGACAGGGAGGACTGAAGCTTTCTTT. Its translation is CASSQDAGTGRTEAFF.

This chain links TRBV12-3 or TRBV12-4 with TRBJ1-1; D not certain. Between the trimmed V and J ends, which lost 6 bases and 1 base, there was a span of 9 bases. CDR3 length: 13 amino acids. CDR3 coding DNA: TGTGCCAGCAGCCCTGACGGGAACACTGAAGCTTTCTTT. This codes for CASSPDGNTEAFF.

CDR3 residues: CASSDREAGDYEQYF. CDR3 bases: TGTGCCAGCAGTGACAGGGAAGCGGGAGACTACGAGCAGTACTTC. J is TRBJ2-7 and V is TRBV2; the match to TRBD2 covers 8 bases. The V gene's germline CDR1 is SNHLY and CDR2 FYNNEI. V gave up 3 bases and J gave up 3 bases; unmatched junction bases: 7. CDR3 length: 15 amino acids.

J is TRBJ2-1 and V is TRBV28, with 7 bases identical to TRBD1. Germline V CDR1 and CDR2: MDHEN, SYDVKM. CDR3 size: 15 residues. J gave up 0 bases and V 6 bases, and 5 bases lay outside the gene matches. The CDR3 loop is CASSETGASYNEQFF. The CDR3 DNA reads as TGTGCCAGCAGCGAAACAGGGGCCTCCTACAATGAGCAGTTCTTC.

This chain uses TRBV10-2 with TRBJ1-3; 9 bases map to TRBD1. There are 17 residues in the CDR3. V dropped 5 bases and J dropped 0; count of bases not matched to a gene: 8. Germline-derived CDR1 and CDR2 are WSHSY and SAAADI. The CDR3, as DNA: TGCGCCAGCAGTCCCGGGACAGGGTTCGCCTCTGGAAACACCATATATTTT. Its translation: CASSPGTGFASGNTIYF.

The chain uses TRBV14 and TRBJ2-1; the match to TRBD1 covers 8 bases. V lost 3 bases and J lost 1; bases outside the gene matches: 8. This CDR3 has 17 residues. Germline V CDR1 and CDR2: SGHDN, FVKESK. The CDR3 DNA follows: TGTGCCAGCAGCCAGCCCCGGGACAGGTCATCCTACAATGAGCAGTTCTTC. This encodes CASSQPRDRSSYNEQFF.

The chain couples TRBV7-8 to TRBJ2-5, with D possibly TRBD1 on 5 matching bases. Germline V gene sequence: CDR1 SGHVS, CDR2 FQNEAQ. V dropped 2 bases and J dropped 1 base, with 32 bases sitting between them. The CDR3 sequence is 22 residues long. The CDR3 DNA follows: TGTGCCAGCAGCTTACCCGACAGCCTCCGTGACCCTATAGTTGGGTCCCAAGAGACCCAGTACTTC. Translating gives CASSLPDSLRDPIVGSQETQYF.

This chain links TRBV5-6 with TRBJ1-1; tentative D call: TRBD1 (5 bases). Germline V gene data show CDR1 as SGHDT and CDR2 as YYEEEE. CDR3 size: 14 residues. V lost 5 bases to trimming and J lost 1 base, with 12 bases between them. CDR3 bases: TGTGCCAGCAGACAGTACGGGGCGAACACTGAAGCTTTCTTT. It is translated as CASRQYGANTEAFF. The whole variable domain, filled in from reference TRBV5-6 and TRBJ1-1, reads DAGVTQSPTHLIKTRGQQVTLRCSPKSGHDTVSWYQQALGQGPQFIFQYYEEEERQRGNFPDRFSGHQFPNYSSELNVNALLLGDSALYLCASRQYGANTEAFFGQGTRLTVV.

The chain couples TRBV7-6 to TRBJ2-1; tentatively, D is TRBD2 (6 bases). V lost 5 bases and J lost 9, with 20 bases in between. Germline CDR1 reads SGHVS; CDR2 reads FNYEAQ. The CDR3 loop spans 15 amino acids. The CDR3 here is CASSPPTRLDTEQFF. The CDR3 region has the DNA TGTGCCAGCAGCCCACCGACTAGATTGGACACTGAGCAGTTCTTC. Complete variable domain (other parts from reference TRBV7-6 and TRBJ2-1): GAGVSQSPRYKVTKRGQDVALRCDPISGHVSLYWYRQALGQGPEFLTYFNYEAQQDKSGLPNDRFSAERPEGSISTLTIQRTEQRDSAMYRCASSPPTRLDTEQFFGPGTRLTVL.

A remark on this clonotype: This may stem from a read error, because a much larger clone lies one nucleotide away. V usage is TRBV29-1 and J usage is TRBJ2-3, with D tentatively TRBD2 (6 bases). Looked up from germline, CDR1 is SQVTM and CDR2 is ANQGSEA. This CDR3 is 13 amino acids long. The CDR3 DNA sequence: TGCAGCGTTGACTGGCGGGGCACAGATCCGCAGTATTTT. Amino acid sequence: CSVDWRGTDPQYF.

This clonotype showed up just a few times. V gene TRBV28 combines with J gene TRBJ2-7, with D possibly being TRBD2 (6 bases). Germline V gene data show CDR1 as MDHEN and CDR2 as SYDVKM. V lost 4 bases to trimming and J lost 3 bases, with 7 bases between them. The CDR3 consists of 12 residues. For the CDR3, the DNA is TGTGCCAGCAGTTCGGACTACTACGAGCAGTACTTC. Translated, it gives CASSSDYYEQYF.

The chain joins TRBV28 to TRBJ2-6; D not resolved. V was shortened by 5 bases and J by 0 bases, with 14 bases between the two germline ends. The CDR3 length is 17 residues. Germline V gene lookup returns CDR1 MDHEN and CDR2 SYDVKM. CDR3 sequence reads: CASSPVGSPSGANVLTF. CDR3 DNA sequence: TGTGCCAGCAGTCCAGTCGGGTCCCCCTCTGGGGCCAACGTCCTGACTTTC.